These 29 T cell receptor beta chains share one sample of origin, sequenced in a study of T cell responses to AZD1222 COVID-19 vaccine. Profiled with immunoSEQ multiplex PCR; TCRdb holds only in-frame clones, not every one. Among about 100,000 clones listed, more than 75% were seen once. The starting material was peripheral blood, obtained on day 0 of MenACWY control vaccination. Receptor source: an adult in good health.

The rearrangement uses TRBV7-7 and TRBJ2-2; D may be TRBD2 (6 bases). Germline CDR1 is SSHAT and CDR2 is FNYEAQ (reference sequence). Trimming took off 3 bases at V and 1 base at J, with 9 bases between the two ends. The CDR3 sequence is 15 residues long. CDR3: CASSFDGRNTGELFF. The CDR3 nucleotides are TGTGCCAGCAGCTTCGACGGGAGGAACACCGGGGAGCTGTTTTTT.

The V and J genes are TRBV11-3 and TRBJ2-7, with D tentatively TRBD1 (5 bases). The CDR3 contains 13 residues. V was cut by 1 base and J by 6 bases, with 10 bases left in between. Germline CDR1 and CDR2: SGHNT and YENEEA. CDR3 sequence (DNA): TGTGCCAGCAGCTTAGTACAAGGGGTCGAGCAGTACTTC. The encoded protein is CASSLVQGVEQYF.

The table lists this clone with a few counts. The chain carries TRBV25-1 and TRBJ2-3; weak D call: TRBD2 (5 bases). The germline V gene has CDR1 MGHDK and CDR2 SYGVNS. With 6 bases removed from V and 4 bases from J, the gap between germline ends came to 11 bases. This CDR3 region has 13 residues. The CDR3 here is CASREEAADTQYF. Written as DNA, the CDR3 is TGTGCCAGCAGAGAGGAGGCAGCAGATACGCAGTATTTT.

The J gene is TRBJ2-2, the V gene TRBV2; TRBD2 is a possible D gene (6 bases). The V end lost 6 bases, the J end lost 4 bases, and 15 bases lay between the germline ends. The germline V gene has CDR1 SNHLY and CDR2 FYNNEI. This CDR3 has 15 amino acids. The CDR3 spells CASRAQGGGTGELFF. CDR3 nucleotides: TGTGCCAGCAGAGCGCAGGGAGGAGGCACCGGGGAGCTGTTTTTT.

The chain joins TRBV19 to TRBJ2-3, with a possible D match to TRBD1 (5 bases). This CDR3 contains 15 residues. The V gene lost 5 bases and the J gene lost 0 bases, with 12 bases spanning the gap. Germline CDR1 LNHDA, CDR2 SQIVND (reference sequence). The CDR3, as DNA: TGTGCCAGTAGTTCCCCAGGGAAAAGCACAGATACGCAGTATTTT. Translating gives CASSSPGKSTDTQYF.

The gene calls are TRBV7-2 and TRBJ2-2; possible D gene TRBD1, 7 bases. This CDR3 is built from 16 residues. Germline lookup yields CDR1 SGHTA and CDR2 FQGNSA. Trimming stripped 0 bases from V and 7 bases from J, with 15 bases between. CDR3 protein: CASSLALAGGSGELFF. CDR3 nucleotides: TGTGCCAGCAGCTTAGCACTTGCAGGGGGGAGCGGGGAGCTGTTTTTT.

V usage is TRBV5-1 and J usage is TRBJ1-1; maybe TRBD1 (6 bases). V lost 0 bases, J lost 0 bases, and 6 bases lay in between. Germline lookup yields CDR1 SGHRS and CDR2 YFSETQ. The CDR3 runs to 14 residues. As DNA, the CDR3 is TGCGCCAGCAGCTTGGGACAGGTGAACACTGAAGCTTTCTTT. Its protein product is CASSLGQVNTEAFF.

The V and J genes are TRBV28 and TRBJ2-5, with a possible D match to TRBD2 (7 bases). The germline V gene encodes CDR1 MDHEN and CDR2 SYDVKM. Between the trimmed V and J ends, which lost 7 bases and 4 bases, there was a span of 19 bases. This CDR3 has 15 residues. CDR3 region: CASTTPSGGRETQYF. For the CDR3, the DNA is TGTGCCAGCACCACCCCTTCGGGGGGCCGAGAGACCCAGTACTTC.

This sequence joins TRBV5-6 and TRBJ1-5; 7 bases line up with TRBD1. The CDR3 loop spans 15 amino acids. The trim removed 0 bases at V and 4 bases at J, leaving 4 bases unmatched. The V gene's germline CDR1 is SGHDT and CDR2 YYEEEE. CDR3 sequence: CASSLGTGGNQPQHF. DNA for the CDR3: TGTGCCAGCAGCTTGGGGACAGGAGGAAATCAGCCCCAGCATTTT. Together with reference TRBV5-6 and TRBJ1-5, the CDR3 gives the full variable domain: DAGVTQSPTHLIKTRGQQVTLRCSPKSGHDTVSWYQQALGQGPQFIFQYYEEEERQRGNFPDRFSGHQFPNYSSELNVNALLLGDSALYLCASSLGTGGNQPQHFGDGTRLSIL.

The CDR3 spells CASSRGEEETQYF. As DNA, the CDR3 is TGCGCCAGCAGCCGCGGAGAAGAAGAGACCCAGTACTTC. The chain joins TRBV5-1 to TRBJ2-5; D unclear. Trimming shortened V by 4 bases and J by 3 bases, and 10 bases separated the two germline ends. The CDR3 length is 13 residues. In germline, CDR1 is SGHRS, CDR2 YFSETQ.

The V and J genes are TRBV7-2 and TRBJ2-3; D is undetermined. This CDR3 has 14 amino acids. V lost 3 bases, J lost 4 bases, and 11 bases lay in between. The V gene's germline CDR1 is SGHTA and CDR2 FQGNSA. The CDR3: CASSFGFLADTQYF. The CDR3 bases are TGTGCCAGCAGCTTTGGGTTCCTCGCAGATACGCAGTATTTT.

The V call is TRBV4-1, the J call TRBJ2-2, with a tentative D call TRBD1 (5 bases). Germline V gives CDR1 MGHRA, CDR2 YSYEKL. The CDR3 is made up of 14 amino acids. The germline V and J ends were trimmed by 4 bases and 5 bases, with 11 bases remaining between them. CDR3 loop: CASSRGHTTGELFF. CDR3 DNA sequence: TGCGCCAGCAGCCGTGGACATACAACCGGGGAGCTGTTTTTT.

This rearrangement joins TRBV5-1 to TRBJ2-3; 11 bases align to TRBD2. The germline V gene has CDR1 SGHRS and CDR2 YFSETQ. V lost 1 base to trimming and J lost 4 bases; unmatched junction nucleotides: 2. The length of the CDR3 is 15 residues. CDR3 amino acids: CASSLTSGSADTQYF. CDR3 DNA: TGCGCCAGCAGCTTGACTAGCGGGAGTGCAGATACGCAGTATTTT.

This clone appeared a single time. The V gene is TRBV2, the J gene TRBJ2-7; either TRBD1 or TRBD2 may supply D (5 bases each). Germline V gene data show CDR1 as SNHLY and CDR2 as FYNNEI. V shed 6 bases and J shed 0 bases, with 12 bases lying between them. The CDR3 is made up of 14 amino acids. This chain's CDR3 is CASRRDGNSYEQYF. DNA of the CDR3: TGTGCCAGCAGACGGGACGGTAACTCCTACGAGCAGTACTTC.

The chain couples TRBV6-2 or TRBV6-3 to TRBJ1-1; D is uncertain. This CDR3 comprises 13 residues. V shed 0 bases and J shed 4 bases, with 6 bases lying between them. Germline loops: CDR1 MNHEY, CDR2 SVGEGT. The CDR3 DNA reads TGTGCCAGCAGTTACTCGTCGGTCACTGAAGCTTTCTTT. Encoded protein: CASSYSSVTEAFF.

This chain links TRBV6-8 with TRBJ2-2, with 8 bases aligning to TRBD1. The CDR3 has 16 amino acids. From germline, CDR1 is MNHGY and CDR2 SAAAGT. Germline trimming cut 5 bases from V and 5 bases from J; bases unmatched to any gene: 10. The CDR3 DNA reads TGTGCCAGCAGTGGGCCGGACAGGGAAGATACCGGGGAGCTGTTTTTT. Amino acids: CASSGPDREDTGELFF.

V and J are TRBV2 and TRBJ1-4, with 7 bases that match TRBD1. V was pared by 9 bases and J by 8 bases, with 9 bases of the junction left unmatched. The CDR3 runs to 13 residues. The V gene's germline CDR1 is SNHLY and CDR2 FYNNEI. The CDR3 DNA sequence: TGTGCCAGTCTACAGGGGCGGTGGGAAAAACTGTTTTTT. Translation: CASLQGRWEKLFF.

The rearrangement uses TRBV7-9 and TRBJ1-2; D uncertain. V was shortened by 5 bases and J by 4 bases, with 17 bases between the two germline ends. The CDR3 runs 15 residues. Looked up from germline, CDR1 is SEHNR and CDR2 is FQNEAQ (reference sequence). CDR3 coding DNA: TGTGCCAGCAGCCCGAGGCCCACAAGAGCCTATGGCTACACCTTC. It yields the protein CASSPRPTRAYGYTF. Full variable domain (rest looked up from reference TRBV7-9 and TRBJ1-2): DTGVSQNPRHKITKRGQNVTFRCDPISEHNRLYWYRQTLGQGPEFLTYFQNEAQLEKSRLLSDRFSAERPKGSFSTLEIQRTEQGDSAMYLCASSPRPTRAYGYTFGSGTRLTVV.

The rearrangement joins TRBV28 to TRBJ2-5; possible D gene TRBD1, 7 bases. Trimming left V 1 base short and J 6 bases short, with 12 bases between. The V gene's germline CDR1 is MDHEN and CDR2 SYDVKM. The CDR3 runs 14 residues. The CDR3: CASSLSQGGKTQYF. CDR3 in DNA: TGTGCCAGCAGTTTATCCCAGGGGGGTAAGACCCAGTACTTC.

The chain employs TRBV19 and TRBJ1-4; D unresolved. Germline V gives CDR1 LNHDA, CDR2 SQIVND (reference sequence). The V end lost 7 bases, the J end lost 7 bases, and 10 bases lay between the germline ends. This CDR3 is built from 12 residues. The CDR3 DNA reads TGTGCCAGTAATTGGGTTGGTGAAAAACTGTTTTTT. The encoded protein is CASNWVGEKLFF.

This clone was seen more than once but under ten times. This chain connects TRBV21-1 to TRBJ1-1; the table's D call, TRBD1, has no DNA check behind it. TRBV21-1 is designated a pseudogene. The CDR3 contains 14 residues. CDR3 sequence reads: CASSNRKQGARAFF. For the CDR3, the DNA is TGTGCCAGCAGCAACCGTAAACAGGGGGCGCGAGCTTTCTTT.

This chain connects TRBV7-9 to TRBJ2-2; no clear D gene. V lost 5 bases, J lost 0 bases, and 16 bases lay in between. Germline V lookup: CDR1 SEHNR, CDR2 FQNEAQ (reference sequence). This CDR3 is built from 17 residues. This chain's CDR3 is CASSPRLRSPNTGELFF. DNA of the CDR3: TGTGCCAGCAGCCCCCGGCTTAGGTCCCCGAACACCGGGGAGCTGTTTTTT.

The rearrangement links TRBV5-1 to TRBJ1-5; D is unresolved. Per the germline V gene, CDR1 is SGHRS and CDR2 is YFSETQ. V lost 2 bases, J lost 7 bases, and 10 bases lay in between. The CDR3 has 13 residues. In DNA form, the CDR3 reads TGCGCCAGCAGCTTAATGGGTAGCCAGCCCCAGCATTTT. Its protein product is CASSLMGSQPQHF.

V is TRBV28 and J is TRBJ2-1, with D maybe TRBD2 (6 bases). V lost 1 base, J lost 7 bases, and 14 bases lay in between. In germline, CDR1 is MDHEN, CDR2 SYDVKM. This CDR3 contains 15 residues. The CDR3 sequence: CASSLSGGKWNEQFF. CDR3 bases: TGTGCCAGCAGTTTATCTGGCGGGAAATGGAATGAGCAGTTCTTC.

The table lists this clone with a count of one. The rearrangement uses TRBV7-9 and TRBJ1-5; TRBD1 agrees at 8 bases. The CDR3 is 16 amino acids. Germline CDR1 reads SEHNR; CDR2 reads FQNEAQ (reference sequence). The J segment lost 6 bases and the V segment lost 6 bases, leaving 13 bases of the junction unmatched. CDR3 DNA sequence: TGTGCCAGCAGTTCAGGCCCAGGACAGGGATCTCAGCCCCAGCATTTT. This encodes CASSSGPGQGSQPQHF.

The V and J genes are TRBV3-1 (or the pseudogene TRBV3-2) and TRBJ1-6; TRBD1 matches at 7 bases. The length of the CDR3 is 15 residues. The V segment lost 3 bases and the J segment 4 bases; nucleotides outside the gene matches: 3. Germline assignment: CDR1 LGHDT and CDR2 YNNKEL (reference sequence). In DNA form, the CDR3 reads TGTGCCAGCAGCCACCGGGGACAGTATAATTCACCCCTCCACTTT. Amino acids: CASSHRGQYNSPLHF.

The chain joins TRBV12-3 or TRBV12-4 to TRBJ1-4; D is uncertain. This CDR3 has 12 amino acids. V lost 5 bases and J lost 7, with 8 bases in between. Here the CDR3 reads CASSPAGEKLFF. DNA of the CDR3: TGTGCCAGCAGTCCGGCCGGTGAAAAACTGTTTTTT.

The chain carries TRBV7-8 and TRBJ1-5; D remains ambiguous. Germline V lookup: CDR1 SGHVS, CDR2 FQNEAQ. Trimming removed 0 bases from V and 6 bases from J, with 6 bases in between. The CDR3 covers 13 residues. The CDR3 nucleotides are TGTGCCAGCAGCTTAGCGATGGCTCAGCCCCAGCATTTT. It yields the protein CASSLAMAQPQHF.

The V call is TRBV27, the J call TRBJ1-6; 9 bases match TRBD1. There are 18 residues in the CDR3. The germline V gene encodes CDR1 MNHEY and CDR2 SMNVEV (reference sequence). Unmatched junction bases numbered 15, after V lost 4 bases and J lost 8 bases. The CDR3 loop is CASSSLGQGRTVDSPLHF. CDR3 DNA sequence: TGTGCCAGCAGTTCACTCGGACAGGGGAGGACGGTGGATTCACCCCTCCACTTT.